This is a list of T cell receptor beta chains from one sample in a study of regulatory and conventional T cells in RAG deficiency. Some clones are missing from TCRdb's copy, which holds only in-frame ones; the method was immunoSEQ multiplex PCR. Of about 34,000 clones in the sample, 76% were seen once. Another study also made use of these data, one on regulatory T cells.

Sequences were obtained from CD4+ effector T cells sorted from blood. The receptor set was obtained from a human donor in good health. CDR3s include the opening cysteine and the closing phenylalanine or tryptophan. The D gene is left open where the match is weak. Clone size is stated in some rows and not others, as once, few, many or a class when expanded.

TRBD2	-	TRBJ2-1	TRBV25-1	TGTGCCAGCAGCCGGATAGTCTACGGGACTAGCGGGGGTAATGAGCAGTTCTTC	CASSRIVYGTSGGNEQFF
-	-	TRBJ2-5	TRBV7-2	TGTGCCAGCAGCCTCGGGTTTAGGGAGACCCAGTACTTC	CASSLGFRETQYF
-	-	TRBJ2-7	TRBV6-5	TGTGCCAGCAGCGAGGGGGGCTACAGCTCCTACGAGCAGTACTTC	CASSEGGYSSYEQYF
-	few	TRBJ1-4	TRBV18	TGTGCCAGCTCACCTCCGGGGGCAACTAATGAAAAACTGTTTTTT	CASSPPGATNEKLFF
TRBD1	once	TRBJ1-2	TRBV7-2	TGTGCCAGCAGCTACCGGGACAGGGGGGTTGGCTACACCTTC	CASSYRDRGVGYTF
-	once	TRBJ1-4	TRBV15	TGTGCCACCAGCAGAGGAGGGCAGGGCAGTAATGAAAAACTGTTTTTT	CATSRGGQGSNEKLFF
TRBD1	-	TRBJ1-2	TRBV5-4	TGTGCCAGCAGCGAGGGGACAGTAGCTGGCTACACCTTC	CASSEGTVAGYTF
TRBD1	-	TRBJ1-2	TRBV28	TGTGCCAGCAGTTCTCACACCGGACAGGGGGCGGGTAATGGCTACACCTTC	CASSSHTGQGAGNGYTF
-	-	TRBJ2-6	TRBV30	TGTGCCTGGGGGAGTACTTCTGGGGCCAACGTCCTGACTTTC	CAWGSTSGANVLTF
-	-	TRBJ1-5	TRBV5-6	TGTGCCAGCAGCGTGCAGGGTCAGCCCCAGCATTTT	CASSVQGQPQHF
-	-	TRBJ2-7	TRBV18	TGTGCCAGCTCACCTCCTTCCAGGGCGGGGGAGCAGTACTTC	CASSPPSRAGEQYF
-	-	TRBJ2-5	TRBV18	TGTGCCAGCTCACCCCCTAACCTAGCAGGCGAGACCCAGTACTTC	CASSPPNLAGETQYF
TRBD2	-	TRBJ2-5	TRBV9	TGTGCCAGCAGCACCGGCTGGGCGGGGGGGCAAGAGACCCAGTACTTC	CASSTGWAGGQETQYF
-	-	TRBJ1-1	TRBV5-1	TGCGCCAGCAGCTTGGTGCCAAACAGGAACACTGAAGCTTTCTTT	CASSLVPNRNTEAFF
-	-	TRBJ1-2	TRBV7-3	TGTGCCAGCAGCTTATACAGGGAGCGTGGCTACACCTTC	CASSLYRERGYTF
TRBD1	-	TRBJ2-6	TRBV7-3	TGTGCCAGCAGCCGTCCCGGGACAGGGAACGGGGCCAACGTCCTGACTTTC	CASSRPGTGNGANVLTF
-	few	TRBJ1-2	TRBV6-5	TGTGCCAGCAGTTACTCAATCGCTTTGGGCTACACCTTC	CASSYSIALGYTF
TRBD1	-	TRBJ2-7	TRBV27	TGTGCCAGCGGATGGGACAGGGGTTACGAGCAGTACTTC	CASGWDRGYEQYF
-	-	TRBJ1-6	TRBV6-6	TGTGCCAGCAGTTACGGGCAGGATAATTCACCCCTCCACTTT	CASSYGQDNSPLHF
TRBD1	-	TRBJ2-2	TRBV19	TGTGCCAGTAGTCCCGGGACAGCGAACACCGGGGAGCTGTTTTTT	CASSPGTANTGELFF
-	-	TRBJ2-6	TRBV9	TGTGCCAGCAGCGCCTCAAGGAACTCTGGGGCCAACGTCCTGACTTTC	CASSASRNSGANVLTF
-	few	TRBJ1-5	TRBV30	TGTGCCTGGAGTAATGGAGGTAGAGGGGATCAGCCCCAGCATTTT	CAWSNGGRGDQPQHF
TRBD1	-	TRBJ1-4	TRBV19	TGTGCCAGTAGGGGACAGGGGGAGCCTGAAACTAATGAAAAACTGTTTTTT	CASRGQGEPETNEKLFF
-	-	TRBJ2-7	TRBV18	TGTGCCAGCTCACCACCCGGGACAAGCTCCTACGAGCAGTACTTC	CASSPPGTSSYEQYF
-	-	TRBJ1-2	TRBV13	TGTGCCAGCAGCGCCACAGGGAAAGCTAACTATGGCTACACCTTC	CASSATGKANYGYTF
TRBD2	-	TRBJ2-2	TRBV7-7	TGTGCTAGCAGCGAGCGGGGGGGCGCAAACGGGGAGCTGTTTTTT	CASSERGGANGELFF
TRBD1	-	TRBJ1-6	TRBV27	TGTGCCAGCAGTTTAAGTGGGAAGGGGGCGAGGGATAATTCACCCCTCCACTTT	CASSLSGKGARDNSPLHF
-	-	TRBJ1-6	TRBV28	TGTGCCAGCAGTTTCCGTGGGGAGATCTCCTATAATTCACCCCTCCACTTT	CASSFRGEISYNSPLHF
TRBD2	-	TRBJ2-3	TRBV5-1	TGCGCCAGCAGCTTCTCTCTAGCGGGGGGTGGAGATACGCAGTATTTT	CASSFSLAGGGDTQYF
-	-	TRBJ2-2	TRBV2	TGTGCCAGCAGTGAAACCCCTACCACCGGGGAGCTGTTTTTT	CASSETPTTGELFF
-	few	TRBJ2-7	TRBV10-2	TGCGCCAGCAGTGAGAGGTTCTCCTACGAGCAGTACTTC	CASSERFSYEQYF
TRBD2	-	TRBJ2-7	TRBV6-5	TGTGCCGCGGGGGGCGGAGAGCAGTACTTC	CAAGGGEQYF